This entry lists 27 T cell receptor beta chains sequenced from one sample in a study of cytomegalovirus exposure and HLA in healthy donors. Generated by immunoSEQ multiplex PCR, the TCRdb table keeps only in-frame clones and is missing some. Of about 120,000 clones in the sample, about 89% were seen once. Sequencing was done on a sample of PBMCs. These receptor sequences come from a woman between 18 and 30 years old in good health and CMV-seronegative.

This chain links TRBV6-6 with TRBJ2-2, with a possible D match to TRBD1 (5 bases). The CDR3 extends over 15 amino acids. Germline V gene data show CDR1 as MNHNY and CDR2 as SVGAGI (reference sequence). Trimming took off 7 bases at V and 3 bases at J, with 15 bases between the two ends. The CDR3 protein is CASTPPGPDTGELFF. Written as DNA, the CDR3 is TGTGCCAGCACTCCGCCAGGGCCGGACACCGGGGAGCTGTTTTTT.

DNA of the CDR3: TGTGCCAGCAGTTACACGGCAGGGGGCTTGTCTGGCTACACCTTC. It codes for CASSYTAGGLSGYTF. The chain has TRBV6-6 and TRBJ1-2; 8 nucleotides align to TRBD1. Germline V lookup: CDR1 MNHNY, CDR2 SVGAGI (reference sequence). CDR3 size: 15 residues. The trim removed 2 bases at V and 7 bases at J, leaving 9 bases unmatched.

The chain links TRBV28 to TRBJ2-7, with D hard to call. The CDR3 consists of 13 residues. Germline loops: CDR1 MDHEN, CDR2 SYDVKM. V dropped 4 bases and J dropped 7 bases, with 14 bases sitting between them. The CDR3 sequence is CASSSPTYREQYF. DNA of the CDR3: TGTGCCAGCAGTTCACCAACCTACCGGGAGCAGTACTTC.

The rearrangement uses TRBV13 and TRBJ2-2; 7 positions match TRBD2. Trimming cost V 6 bases and J 3 bases; bases outside gene matches: 7. The CDR3 totals 15 residues. Per germline, CDR1 PRHDT and CDR2 FYEKMQ (reference sequence). CDR3 in amino acids: CASRTREVDTGELFF. CDR3 nucleotide sequence: TGTGCCAGCAGGACCCGGGAGGTCGACACCGGGGAGCTGTTTTTT.

The genes are TRBV18 and TRBJ2-5; D perhaps matches TRBD2 (5 bases). The germline V and J ends were trimmed by 3 bases and 2 bases, with 22 bases remaining between them. Germline CDR1 KGHSH, CDR2 LQKENI. This CDR3 is built from 18 residues. The CDR3 bases are TGTGCCAGCTCACCGTTATCAGCCGCAGCGGCTCTACAAGAGACCCAGTACTTC. Its translation: CASSPLSAAAALQETQYF.

This chain connects TRBV5-1 to TRBJ1-2; 9 bases align to TRBD1. The CDR3 contains 16 residues. The germline V gene has CDR1 SGHRS and CDR2 YFSETQ. With 0 bases clipped from V and 6 bases from J, the junction kept 9 bases outside the gene matches. The CDR3 loop reads CASSLEGTGHPHGYTF. CDR3 nucleotides: TGCGCCAGCAGCTTGGAAGGGACAGGGCACCCCCATGGCTACACCTTC.

This rearrangement joins TRBV29-1 to TRBJ2-4, with D possibly matching TRBD1 (5 bases). Germline V CDR1 and CDR2: SQVTM, ANQGSEA. With 7 bases removed from V and 1 base from J, the gap between germline ends came to 20 bases. The CDR3 has 16 amino acids. CDR3 loop: CSARQWAFSAKNIQYF. For the CDR3, the DNA is TGCAGCGCTCGACAGTGGGCCTTTAGTGCCAAAAACATTCAGTACTTC.

The chain carries TRBV29-1 and TRBJ1-5; D possibly corresponds to TRBD1 (5 bases). V lost 5 bases, J lost 9 bases, and 14 bases lay in between. Germline CDR1 and CDR2: SQVTM and ANQGSEA. CDR3 length: 12 amino acids. Written as DNA, the CDR3 is TGCAGCGTTTTAGGCAGGGCGCCGCCCCAGCATTTT. Translated: CSVLGRAPPQHF.

The DNA of the CDR3 is TGTGCCAGCAGCTCAGAGACTAGCTCCTCCTACGAGCAGTACTTC. Translation: CASSSETSSSYEQYF. The chain uses TRBV13 and TRBJ2-7, with 7 bases matching TRBD2. From germline, CDR1 is PRHDT and CDR2 FYEKMQ (reference sequence). The trim removed 4 bases at V and 0 bases at J, leaving 6 bases unmatched. CDR3 length: 15 residues.

The gene calls are TRBV2 and TRBJ2-7; TRBD1 might be the D (5 bases). The CDR3 consists of 15 residues. Trimming shortened V by 4 bases and J by 3 bases, and 16 bases separated the two germline ends. Germline V gene data show CDR1 as SNHLY and CDR2 as FYNNEI. The CDR3 region has the DNA TGTGCCAGCAGTGTACGGCAGGGTGTGATCTACGAGCAGTACTTC. The encoded protein is CASSVRQGVIYEQYF.

The chain joins TRBV5-1 to TRBJ2-2, with D possibly matching TRBD1 (8 bases). Trimming removed 4 bases at V and 3 bases at J, with 16 bases between. This CDR3 is 16 amino acids long. From germline, CDR1 is SGHRS and CDR2 YFSETQ. The CDR3 DNA is TGCGCCAGCAGCCCCACAGGGGGGGGGTACACCGGGGAGCTGTTTTTT. Translating gives CASSPTGGGYTGELFF.

The chain employs TRBV19 and TRBJ1-5; D is possibly TRBD1 (5 bases). This CDR3 region has 14 residues. From germline, CDR1 is LNHDA and CDR2 SQIVND (reference sequence). With 3 bases removed from V and 11 bases from J, the gap between germline ends came to 17 bases. CDR3 in DNA: TGTGCCAGTAGTATGACAGCTGCGAAGATGACCCAGCATTTT. Protein sequence: CASSMTAAKMTQHF.

The chain combines TRBV5-1 with TRBJ1-1; D gene uncertain. V was trimmed by 0 bases and J by 1 base, leaving 7 bases between them. Looked up from germline, CDR1 is SGHRS and CDR2 is YFSETQ. CDR3 length: 14 residues. CDR3 sequence (DNA): TGCGCCAGCAGCTTGGTTGCGGGGAACACTGAAGCTTTCTTT. It translates to CASSLVAGNTEAFF.

A note on this clone: At one end, the junction sequence differs from germline, possibly due to a read error. V usage is TRBV5-4 and J usage is TRBJ2-7; D may be TRBD2 (6 bases). From germline, CDR1 is SGHNT and CDR2 YYREEE (reference sequence). The CDR3 extends over 12 amino acids. CDR3 region: CASSLPGEFGNF. For the CDR3, the DNA is TGTGCCAGCAGCTTACCGGGGGAGTTTGGGAACTTC.

V and J are TRBV11-2 and TRBJ2-7; 9 bases agree with TRBD2. Trimming took 5 bases from V and 0 from J; bases not matched to a gene: 2. The CDR3 consists of 14 residues. The V gene's germline CDR1 is SGHAT and CDR2 FQNNGV. DNA of the CDR3: TGTGCCAGCAGCCTAGCGGGATTCTCCTACGAGCAGTACTTC. Its translation is CASSLAGFSYEQYF.

The genes are TRBV10-3 and TRBJ1-5; a possible D gene is TRBD1 (6 bases). V was pared by 3 bases and J by 7 bases, with 13 bases between. There are 14 residues in the CDR3. Germline V gene sequence: CDR1 ENHRY, CDR2 SYGVKD. This CDR3 reads CAISDSQGFQPQHF. The CDR3, as DNA: TGTGCCATCAGTGATTCACAGGGCTTCCAGCCCCAGCATTTT.

The rearrangement uses TRBV28 and TRBJ2-2; D is ambiguous. The V and J ends lost 3 bases and 5 bases respectively, with 4 bases between them. CDR1 and CDR2 from the germline V gene are MDHEN and SYDVKM. The CDR3 sequence is 12 residues long. The CDR3 is CASSFRTGELFF. The CDR3 region has the DNA TGTGCCAGCAGTTTCAGGACCGGGGAGCTGTTTTTT.

The chain has TRBV28 and TRBJ1-5; TRBD1 matches at 12 bases. The CDR3 covers 18 residues. V shed 6 bases, J shed 5 bases, and the junction held 14 bases outside the gene matches. Germline assignment: CDR1 MDHEN and CDR2 SYDVKM. CDR3 loop: CASSGTGTGGQEDQPQHF. DNA of the CDR3: TGTGCCAGCAGCGGAACCGGGACAGGGGGCCAAGAGGATCAGCCCCAGCATTTT.

The chain combines TRBV5-8 with TRBJ2-1, with D uncertain. The CDR3 length is 13 residues. Germline values: CDR1 SGHTS, CDR2 YDEGEE. Trimming cost V 0 bases and J 5 bases, with 6 bases left between them. In DNA form, the CDR3 reads TGTGCCAGCAGCTTGGCAGAAAACAATGAGCAGTTCTTC. Its translation: CASSLAENNEQFF.

J is TRBJ2-7 and V is TRBV6-5, with 11 bases matching TRBD1. The CDR3 is 15 amino acids. The junction had 6 bases not matched to a gene; V was cut back by 5 bases and J by 3 bases. From germline, CDR1 is MNHEY and CDR2 SVGAGI. CDR3 amino acids: CASSAPGQGVYEQYF. In DNA form, the CDR3 reads TGTGCCAGCAGTGCCCCGGGACAGGGGGTCTACGAGCAGTACTTC.

The chain joins TRBV12-5 to TRBJ2-2, with 7 nucleotides matching TRBD1. The germline V gene has CDR1 LGHNT and CDR2 FRNRAP. The CDR3 is made up of 20 amino acids. V lost 2 bases to trimming and J lost 6 bases; unmatched junction nucleotides: 21. The CDR3: CASGLSPSLSDRELAGELFF. For the CDR3, the DNA is TGTGCTAGTGGTTTGTCTCCGTCTCTATCTGACAGGGAATTGGCCGGGGAGCTGTTTTTT.

The chain uses TRBV10-3 and TRBJ2-7, with 8 bases fitting TRBD2. Germline assignment: CDR1 ENHRY and CDR2 SYGVKD. The CDR3 sequence is 14 residues long. Trimming at V came to 2 bases and at J to 2 bases, leaving 2 bases not matched to a gene. The chain's CDR3 is CAISEAGRAYEQYF. CDR3 bases: TGTGCCATCAGTGAGGCCGGGAGGGCCTACGAGCAGTACTTC.

This clone came up once. V gene TRBV2 combines with J gene TRBJ2-2; 10 nucleotides line up with TRBD2. This CDR3 contains 16 residues. The ends lost 5 bases at V and 2 bases at J; junction bases unmatched: 5. Germline assignment: CDR1 SNHLY and CDR2 FYNNEI. CDR3 sequence: CASSLRTSGNTGELFF. CDR3 DNA: TGTGCCAGCAGTCTCAGGACTAGCGGTAACACCGGGGAGCTGTTTTTT.

J is TRBJ2-1 and V is TRBV9; 9 positions agree with TRBD1. This CDR3 has 15 residues. After removal of 3 bases from V and 7 bases from J, the junction contained 8 bases not matched to a gene. Germline V gene data show CDR1 as SGDLS and CDR2 as YYNGEE. The CDR3 nucleotides read TGTGCCAGCAGCGATGGAGGGACAGGGACGAATGAGCAGTTCTTC. Translating it yields CASSDGGTGTNEQFF.

The genes are TRBV28 and TRBJ1-1; the D gene is possibly TRBD1 (6 bases). V lost 6 bases to trimming and J lost 4 bases, with 9 bases between them. This CDR3 region has 12 residues. The germline V gene has CDR1 MDHEN and CDR2 SYDVKM. CDR3 sequence (DNA): TGTGCCAGCAGCCAGGGGCGCACTGAAGCTTTCTTT. Translated: CASSQGRTEAFF.

The chain is built from TRBV18 and TRBJ1-1, with D unclear. Trimming removed 8 bases at V and 2 bases at J, with 18 bases between. The length of the CDR3 is 15 residues. CDR1 is KGHSH and CDR2 is LQKENI in the germline V gene. The DNA for the CDR3 is TGTGCCAGCCGCAGGTCCGGTATGGAAAACACTGAAGCTTTCTTT. It encodes CASRRSGMENTEAFF.

V usage is TRBV13 and J usage is TRBJ1-1; 8 bases align to TRBD1. After removal of 4 bases from V and 10 bases from J, the junction contained 8 bases not matched to a gene. This CDR3 is built from 13 residues. The germline V gene encodes CDR1 PRHDT and CDR2 FYEKMQ (reference sequence). CDR3 sequence (DNA): TGTGCCAGCAGCTCAAGAGGACAGGGAAGAGCTTTCTTT. As protein: CASSSRGQGRAFF.